This TCR beta chain was captured by sequencing in a study of blood T cell repertoires in COVID-19. About the research overall: Some COVID-19 samples were acute and others convalescent; all came from the United States, Italy and Spain.

The CDR3 is 15 residues long. CDR1 ENHRY and CDR2 SYGVKD come from the germline V gene. V was trimmed by 4 bases and J by 0 bases, leaving 10 bases between them. In the study's own analysis: From reference gene primer amplification, estimates of nucleated cell counts were derived. Method: immunoSEQ multiplex PCR; TCRdb's copy keeps in-frame clones and lacks some. That table furnishes V, J and clone size, whereas the DNA furnished D and trimming. The sample contains about 230,000 clones, over 75% of which appear only once. The sample consisted of peripheral blood. The sequence was collected from a man aged 45-65 years with COVID-19, enrolled during active disease. The rearrangement joins TRBV10-3 to TRBJ1-5; a weak D match, TRBD1 (5 bases). The CDR3 bases are TGTGCCATCAGTGCAGGGATCATTAGCAATCAGCCCCAGCATTTT. This encodes CAISAGIISNQPQHF.